This T cell receptor beta chain was retrieved from a study of T-cell memory formation after mild COVID-19. Study results and caveats: Clones which contracted sat mainly in CM and EM if CD4+, and in EMRA if CD8+. Unconfirmed was the SARS-CoV-2 specificity of second-wave clones that peaked on day 37.

One entry per CDR3 protein, called by TCRdb with MiXCR from the 5' RACE reads. The sample includes roughly 300,000 distinct CDR3 sequences, approximately 7.6% of them seen just once. This clonotype was detected only a few times. The antigen is unknown. The sequenced material came from PBMCs or a T cell subset sorted from them (not recorded which). The source is a man in his late teens or twenties who had mild COVID-19 (a few samples of this study predate the infection). Cell type and time point are not known.

CDR3 region: CASSQSERRGAGTGELFF. In DNA, the CDR3 is TGCGCCAGCAGTCAATCGGAAAGGCGGGGCGCGGGTACCGGGGAGCTGTTTTTT. The V call is TRBV23-1, the J call TRBJ2-2; tentatively, D is TRBD2 (6 bases). TRBV23-1 is placed among ORFs of uncertain function. Trimming cost V 0 bases and J 5 bases, with 19 bases left between them. The CDR3 sequence is 18 residues long.